This paragraph reports one T cell receptor beta chain. Which antigen it targets is not known. One end of the junction fails to match germline, which may point to a read error. CDR1 and CDR2 are read off the germline V gene as SGHTA and FQGNSA. The CDR3 sequence holds 16 residues, the cysteine and phenylalanine included. Only CDR3 DNA is held: 48 bases, read in frame from base 1. Libraries were prepared through the immunoSEQ multiplex PCR assay. For most patients, high-throughput TCR-beta CDR3 sequencing of genomic DNA was performed by Adaptive Biotechnologies. The authors processed their data as follows. TCR sequencing data were retrieved from Adaptive's ImmunoSEQ software for roughly 17 patients, whereas a few other patients were processed with MiXCR and VDJtools. CDR3 nucleotide sequences shared by donor and recipient were removed because the origin of these sequences could not be assigned. To count as alloreactive, a clone needed at least 2-fold expansion over unstimulated cells and a minimum CFSE-low frequency of 0.002% (template counts) or 0.001% (read counts). A clone was considered mappable if detected in the sequenced pre-transplant spleen, lymph node, or MLR CFSE-low populations of the donor or recipient. Cumulative frequency of alloreactive clones was calculated as a percentage of all sequences weighted by copy number. TCRdb limited this immuneACCESS table to in-frame rearrangements with V and J called. A share of clones is missing; checked studies link under half to unresolved V genes, and the rest is unexplained. The V and J calls and the clone size are those of that table, but D and trimming were determined from the DNA. This sample comprises about 1,000 clones, 75% to 90% of them detected only once. The top ten constitute 15% to 20% of the sample.

Dithiothreitol, EDTA incubations and collagenase D digestion were used to isolate intraepithelial and lamina propria lymphocytes from graft specimens. Bulk TCR-beta sequencing was performed on serial intestinal graft biopsy specimens collected as late as 600 days after transplant. This entry belongs to a study of graft-versus-host responses after intestinal transplantation (dated by TCRdb to the early 2020s). For context, the study as a whole: The transplants that recipients got were multivisceral, liver-intestinal, or isolated intestinal. Anti-thymocyte globulin induction was given to all recipients, followed by maintenance tacrolimus and steroids for approximately three years. After intestinal transplantation, graft-versus-host and host-versus-graft alloreactive T cell clones were followed in the graft, circulation and bone marrow using bulk TCR-beta CDR3 sequencing. Alloreactive clones were identified by sequencing pre-transplant mixed lymphocyte reaction products and comparing these products with unstimulated pre-transplant donor and recipient T cells. The cohort enrolled some 24 intestinal transplant recipients, one of whom was a retransplant, and a few patients without pretransplant specimens were excluded. Donor T cell macrochimerism was defined as a peak of at least 4% donor T cells among recipient peripheral blood mononuclear cells. Rather than going through the commercial service, samples from a few later patients were sequenced in-house on an Illumina MiSeq and processed with MiXCR. The paper's findings and limits, for the study overall: Early after transplant, peak levels of circulating GvH clones were associated with declines in HvG clones. Patients with donor T cell macrochimerism had high GvH to HvG T cell clonal ratios in their allografts. The relatively low number and heterogeneity of intestinal transplant patients limited the conclusions. GvH clones were detected in recipient bone marrow, and some of these GvH clones were observed earlier in ileal mucosa or blood, consistent with an intestinal mucosal origin.

The source material was ileum tissue, sampled around 3.5 months after intestinal transplant. This clonotype was obtained from a human patient who received an intestinal transplant, so some T cells may come from the graft donor. The chain couples TRBV7-2 to TRBJ2-5; the best D guess is TRBD2, with 6 bases matching. The sequenced DNA is TGTGTCAGCAGCTTAGCGGAGGCTAGCGAAGGGGAGACCCAGTACTTC. Translated, this gives CVSSLAEASEGETQYF.